These 8 T cell receptor beta chains came from one sample sequenced in a study of CD8 T cells in Susac syndrome. RNA totalling about 0.45 to 1 ug underwent reverse transcription with random hexamers. TCRdb re-derived calls from the immunoSEQ multiplex PCR reads in MiXCR, one entry per CDR3 protein. The sample has fewer than 250,000 distinct CDR3 sequences; 80% to 95% are singletons. Sequenced material: CD8+ T cells from PBMCs. Source of these receptors: a human donor with multiple sclerosis.

The chain recombines TRBV4-3 with TRBJ2-7; D perhaps matches TRBD2 (5 bases). This CDR3 spans 13 amino acids. The germline V gene has CDR1 LGHNA and CDR2 YSLEER. With 0 bases removed from V and 6 bases from J, the gap between germline ends came to 9 bases. The CDR3 region is CASSQELEGEQYF. The CDR3 nucleotides are TGCGCCAGCAGCCAAGAGCTTGAGGGCGAGCAGTACTTC.

The chain links TRBV9 to TRBJ2-1, with 9 bases that match TRBD2. Germline loops: CDR1 SGDLS, CDR2 YYNGEE. The CDR3 contains 18 residues. Trimming took 0 bases from V and 2 from J; bases not matched to a gene: 9. The DNA of the CDR3 is TGTGCCAGCAGCGTAGGAGGAGGACTAGCGACAACCTACAATGAGCAGTTCTTC. Its protein product is CASSVGGGLATTYNEQFF.

The chain is built from TRBV14 and TRBJ1-1; D is perhaps TRBD1 (5 bases). V gave up 2 bases and J gave up 5 bases, with 15 bases separating them. Germline CDR1 is SGHDN and CDR2 is FVKESK. The CDR3 has 15 amino acids. The CDR3 is CASSQFTGWGTEAFF. The CDR3 DNA is TGTGCCAGCAGCCAATTCACCGGTTGGGGGACTGAAGCTTTCTTT. Together with reference TRBV14 and TRBJ1-1, the CDR3 gives the full variable domain: EAGVTQFPSHSVIEKGQTVTLRCDPISGHDNLYWYRRVMGKEIKFLLHFVKESKQDESGMPNNRFLAERTGGTYSTLKVQPAELEDSGVYFCASSQFTGWGTEAFFGQGTRLTVV.

The chain carries TRBV7-9 and TRBJ1-1; 7 bases match TRBD1. The germline V gene encodes CDR1 SEHNR and CDR2 FQNEAQ (reference sequence). The CDR3 contains 17 residues. J lost 1 base, V lost 0 bases, and 8 bases had no gene match. The CDR3 spells CASSLALQGMGNTEAFF. Written as DNA, the CDR3 is TGTGCCAGCAGCTTAGCCTTACAGGGGATGGGGAACACTGAAGCTTTCTTT.

CDR3 bases: TGTGCCAGCAGTTACTACAGGGAGGACTATGGCTACACCTTC. The encoded protein is CASSYYREDYGYTF. This chain connects TRBV6-5 to TRBJ1-2; D might be TRBD1 (6 bases). V dropped 1 base and J dropped 3 bases, with 9 bases sitting between them. Germline V gene sequence: CDR1 MNHEY, CDR2 SVGAGI. CDR3 length: 14 residues.

CDR3 coding DNA: TGCAGCGTTCCGACGGGGGGCACGGAGTTCTTC. Amino acid sequence: CSVPTGGTEFF. The chain combines TRBV29-1 with TRBJ2-1, with D perhaps TRBD2 (7 bases). The germline V gene encodes CDR1 SQVTM and CDR2 ANQGSEA. The CDR3 loop spans 11 amino acids. Trimming stripped 5 bases from V and 14 bases from J, with 16 bases between.

The chain uses TRBV29-1 and TRBJ2-1; D gene uncertain. Germline CDR1 is SQVTM and CDR2 is ANQGSEA. This CDR3 has 11 residues. V lost 4 bases, J lost 6 bases, and 7 bases lay in between. In DNA, the CDR3 is TGCAGCGTTGGTTCTGGCAATGAGCAGTTCTTC. Protein: CSVGSGNEQFF.

This chain uses TRBV7-9 with TRBJ1-5; no clear D. Germline assignment: CDR1 SEHNR and CDR2 FQNEAQ (reference sequence). The CDR3 sequence is 14 residues long. With 8 bases removed from V and 4 bases from J, the gap between germline ends came to 15 bases. CDR3 coding DNA: TGTGCCAGCGGCGTGCGGGGATCGAATCAGCCCCAGCATTTT. Protein: CASGVRGSNQPQHF.